This T cell receptor (beta chain) comes out of a study of T cell responses to AZD1222 COVID-19 vaccine. The study's findings and limits: Reports say nearly half of spike-specific TCRs go after unmutated variant regions. After two AZD1222 doses, spike-specific TCR breadth and depth rose versus day 0.

Method: immunoSEQ multiplex PCR; TCRdb's copy keeps in-frame clones and lacks some. The sample lists about 260,000 clones; over 85% were seen once. With regard to this clone: Its antigen is undetermined.

This clonotype was obtained from an adult in good health. The sample was peripheral blood, taken on day 0 of AZD1222 vaccination.

The CDR3: CASSPSYYGYTF. CDR3 DNA sequence: TGTGCCAGCAGCCCTTCGTACTATGGCTACACCTTC. The chain couples TRBV3-1 (or the pseudogene TRBV3-2) to TRBJ1-2, with D uncertain. Trimming shortened V by 4 bases and J by 3 bases, and 6 bases separated the two germline ends. CDR1 LGHDT and CDR2 YNNKEL come from the germline V gene (reference sequence). This CDR3 has 12 amino acids.